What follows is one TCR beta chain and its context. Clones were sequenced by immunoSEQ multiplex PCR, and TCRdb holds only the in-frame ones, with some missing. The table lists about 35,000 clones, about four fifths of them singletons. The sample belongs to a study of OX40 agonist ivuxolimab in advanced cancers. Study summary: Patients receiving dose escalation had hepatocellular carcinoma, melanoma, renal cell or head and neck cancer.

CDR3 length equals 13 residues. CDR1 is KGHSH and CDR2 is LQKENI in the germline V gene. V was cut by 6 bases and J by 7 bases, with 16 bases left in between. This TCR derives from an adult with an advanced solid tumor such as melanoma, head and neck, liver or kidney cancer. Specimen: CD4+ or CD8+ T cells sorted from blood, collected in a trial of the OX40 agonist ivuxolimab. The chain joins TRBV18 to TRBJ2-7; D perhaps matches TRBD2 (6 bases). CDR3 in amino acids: CASSLGGNSEQYF. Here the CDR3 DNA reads TGTGCCAGCTCCCTGGGAGGTAATTCTGAGCAGTACTTC.